This T cell receptor beta chain derives from a study of PD-L1 blockade in urothelial cancer. Study-wide points: In blood sampled pretreatment, TCR clonality below the median predicted better survival.

Here immunoSEQ multiplex PCR was the method, and the copy in TCRdb shows in-frame clones only, minus some. The sample records some 60,000 clones, about 86% being singletons. In regard to this clone: The antigen remains undetermined.

The source of this sequence is a man aged 45 to 65 with urothelial cancer. The sequenced sample was PBMCs, obtained around atezolizumab (anti-PD-L1) treatment.

CDR3 bases: TGTGCCAGCAGCCTGTCGGGAGGGCAGGACGAGCAGTACTTC. The encoded protein is CASSLSGGQDEQYF. This chain links TRBV28 with TRBJ2-7, with 8 bases that match TRBD2. This CDR3 region has 14 residues. From germline, CDR1 is MDHEN and CDR2 SYDVKM. V gave up 6 bases and J gave up 5 bases; unmatched junction bases: 9.